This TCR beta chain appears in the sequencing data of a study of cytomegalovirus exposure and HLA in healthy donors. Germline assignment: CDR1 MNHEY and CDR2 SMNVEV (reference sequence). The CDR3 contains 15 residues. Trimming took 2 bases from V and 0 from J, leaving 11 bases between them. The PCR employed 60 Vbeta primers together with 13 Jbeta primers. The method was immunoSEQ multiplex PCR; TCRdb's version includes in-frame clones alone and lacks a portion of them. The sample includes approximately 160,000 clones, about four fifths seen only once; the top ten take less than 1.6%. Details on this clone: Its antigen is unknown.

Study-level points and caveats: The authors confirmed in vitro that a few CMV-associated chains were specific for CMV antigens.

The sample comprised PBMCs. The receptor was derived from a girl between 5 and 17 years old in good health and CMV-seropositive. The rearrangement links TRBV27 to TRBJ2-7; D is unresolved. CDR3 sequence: CASSLGSSRSYEQYF. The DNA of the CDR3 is TGTGCCAGCAGTTTAGGTAGCTCCCGCTCCTACGAGCAGTACTTC.